This T cell receptor beta chain comes out of a study of T-cell reconstitution after alpha-beta-depleted transplantation in children. Ten or more counts support this clonotype. Its specificity is unknown. Preparation of the TCRbeta library was carried out with unique molecular identifiers. TCRdb processed the PCR reads anew with MiXCR; each CDR3 protein has one entry. The repertoire holds 330,000 or so distinct CDR3 sequences, with roughly 9.1% as singletons. General observations from the study: Newly produced T cells mostly provided counts and TCRbeta diversity after one year, as hyperexpanded clones declined. At around two months after transplant, the alpha-beta T cells were reportedly derived from several hundred expanded clones that came from non-depleted graft cells. Surviving recipient cells, namely T cells and thymic progenitors, were the source of high day-60 TCRbeta diversity in some patients.

Trimming removed 0 bases at V and 3 bases at J, with 11 bases between. The germline V gene has CDR1 SQVTM and CDR2 ANQGSEA. This CDR3 contains 14 residues. The sequence was collected from a boy less than two years old with acute myeloid leukemia, due to receive a stem cell transplant. This rearrangement joins TRBV29-1 to TRBJ1-1; possible D gene TRBD1, 5 bases. The input for sequencing was PBMCs, taken before TCRalphabeta/CD19-depleted stem cell transplant. Here the CDR3 DNA reads TGCAGCGTTGAAGAGGAGGGGAGGGACACTGAAGCTTTCTTT. This sequence encodes CSVEEEGRDTEAFF.